The 24 T cell receptor beta chains given below trace back to one sample, sequenced in a study of cytomegalovirus exposure and HLA in healthy donors. The PCR ran on 60 Vbeta and 13 Jbeta primers. Libraries were prepared by immunoSEQ multiplex PCR; TCRdb keeps only in-frame clonotypes and omits some of them. The sample records about 200,000 clones, 65% to 90% being singletons. The specimen sequenced was PBMCs. The receptors derive from a woman aged 30 to 39 in good health and CMV-seronegative.

CDR3 protein: CASSPVGASGDNEQFF. For the CDR3, the DNA is TGTGCCAGCAGCCCCGTAGGGGCTAGCGGAGACAATGAGCAGTTCTTC. V and J are TRBV5-4 and TRBJ2-1; 7 nucleotides line up with TRBD2. V gave up 4 bases and J gave up 5 bases; unmatched junction bases: 12. The V gene's germline CDR1 is SGHNT and CDR2 YYREEE (reference sequence). The CDR3 loop spans 16 amino acids.

The chain couples TRBV18 to TRBJ2-5, with a tentative D call TRBD1 (6 bases). The CDR3 length is 14 residues. Germline values: CDR1 KGHSH, CDR2 LQKENI. The V gene lost 1 base and the J gene lost 1 base, with 7 bases spanning the gap. CDR3 in DNA: TGTGCCAGCTCACCACTGGACAGCCAAGAGACCCAGTACTTC. Residues: CASSPLDSQETQYF. Variable domain in full (rest from reference TRBV18 and TRBJ2-5): NAGVMQNPRHLVRRRGQEARLRCSPMKGHSHVYWYRQLPEEGLKFMVYLQKENIIDESGMPKERFSAEFPKEGPSILRIQQVVRGDSAAYFCASSPLDSQETQYFGPGTRLLVL.

The chain has TRBV21-1 and TRBJ2-7; TRBD2, the table's D call, lacks a check against the DNA. TRBV21-1 is an annotated pseudogene. The CDR3 length is 14 residues. The CDR3 DNA is TGTGCCAGCAGCCCCCCCGGGTTCCCGTGGGAGCAGTACTTC. Translating it yields CASSPPGFPWEQYF.

This chain joins TRBV14 and TRBJ1-1; weak D call: TRBD1 (6 bases). Germline assignment: CDR1 SGHDN and CDR2 FVKESK. The V end lost 6 bases, the J end lost 3 bases, and 23 bases lay between the germline ends. The CDR3 covers 17 residues. CDR3 nucleotide sequence: TGTGCCAGCAGGCCCAGACAGGAGTCAATAGATTACACTGAAGCTTTCTTT. Amino acid sequence: CASRPRQESIDYTEAFF.

The J gene is TRBJ2-7, the V gene TRBV10-3, with a tentative D call TRBD1 (6 bases). The germline V and J ends were trimmed by 7 bases and 0 bases, with 13 bases remaining between them. The CDR3 covers 14 residues. CDR1 and CDR2 from the germline V gene are ENHRY and SYGVKD. For the CDR3, the DNA is TGTGCCATCACCAAACAGGGTGACTCCTACGAGCAGTACTTC. Translated: CAITKQGDSYEQYF.

The chain uses TRBV6-1 and TRBJ2-7, with unresolved D. CDR3 length equals 13 residues. Trimming cost V 2 bases and J 5 bases, with 10 bases left between them. Germline CDR1 MNHNS, CDR2 SASEGT. CDR3 amino acids: CASSEQTRNEQYF. The CDR3 region has the DNA TGTGCCAGCAGTGAACAAACGAGGAACGAGCAGTACTTC.

The rearrangement links TRBV15 to TRBJ2-1, with TRBD2 identical over 9 bases. CDR1 LNHNV and CDR2 YYDKDF come from the germline V gene (reference sequence). Germline trimming cut 4 bases from V and 8 bases from J; bases unmatched to any gene: 15. The CDR3 loop spans 17 amino acids. This chain's CDR3 is CATSIGLSGRQGYEQFF. DNA of the CDR3: TGTGCCACCAGCATAGGATTAAGCGGGAGGCAGGGATATGAGCAGTTCTTC.

A word on this clone: The same CDR3 also results from other DNA sequences found in this sample. This chain uses TRBV28 with TRBJ1-2, with D maybe TRBD1 (5 bases). CDR1 is MDHEN, CDR2 SYDVKM, per germline. This CDR3 region has 14 residues. V was pared by 2 bases and J by 0 bases, with 7 bases between. CDR3 protein: CASSLPGPNYGYTF. The CDR3 region has the DNA TGTGCCAGCAGTTTACCAGGGCCTAACTATGGCTACACCTTC.

The V and J genes are TRBV7-2 and TRBJ2-7; D is perhaps TRBD2 (6 bases). The CDR3 is made up of 15 amino acids. Germline assignment: CDR1 SGHTA and CDR2 FQGNSA. Trimming removed 1 base from V and 0 bases from J, with 10 bases in between. Written as DNA, the CDR3 is TGTGCCAGCAGCTTAGTGTCCGGGGGCTCCTACGAGCAGTACTTC. Translation: CASSLVSGGSYEQYF.

Only one count was recorded for this clone. The chain recombines TRBV5-6 with TRBJ2-1; D is undetermined. V lost 2 bases, J lost 10 bases, and 10 bases lay in between. Germline CDR1 and CDR2: SGHDT and YYEEEE. This CDR3 comprises 12 residues. The CDR3: CASSLEPPEQFF. The DNA for the CDR3 is TGTGCCAGCAGCTTAGAGCCGCCCGAGCAGTTCTTC.

The gene calls are TRBV28 and TRBJ2-7; D gene uncertain. Trimming stripped 2 bases from V and 7 bases from J, with 12 bases between. Per the germline V gene, CDR1 is MDHEN and CDR2 is SYDVKM. This CDR3 contains 13 residues. The CDR3 spells CASSLGGLLEQYF. The CDR3 DNA reads TGTGCCAGCAGTTTAGGTGGTCTATTGGAGCAGTACTTC.

The chain has TRBV7-2 and TRBJ2-7; perhaps TRBD2 as D (5 bases). The CDR3 extends over 14 amino acids. CDR1 SGHTA and CDR2 FQGNSA come from the germline V gene. Trimming removed 3 bases from V and 2 bases from J, with 11 bases in between. CDR3 nucleotide sequence: TGTGCCAGCAGCTTGGCGGGCGCAGCCTACGAGCAGTACTTC. As protein: CASSLAGAAYEQYF.

V usage is TRBV10-3 and J usage is TRBJ2-3; 9 bases map to TRBD1. Germline loops: CDR1 ENHRY, CDR2 SYGVKD. The CDR3 contains 16 residues. V lost 0 bases, J lost 1 base, and 2 bases stayed unmatched. The CDR3 here is CAISESDRGGTDTQYF. CDR3 in DNA: TGTGCCATCAGTGAGTCGGACAGGGGAGGCACAGATACGCAGTATTTT.

The CDR3 spells CASSAPPSGRNNEQFF. The CDR3 nucleotides are TGTGCCAGCAGCGCCCCGCCGAGCGGGAGGAACAATGAGCAGTTCTTC. The chain employs TRBV9 and TRBJ2-1; 9 nucleotides align to TRBD2. This CDR3 spans 16 amino acids. V was clipped by 3 bases and J by 5 bases; unmatched bases: 9. The germline V gene has CDR1 SGDLS and CDR2 YYNGEE. The full variable domain, completed using reference TRBV9 and TRBJ2-1, is DSGVTQTPKHLITATGQRVTLRCSPRSGDLSVYWYQQSLDQGLQFLIQYYNGEERAKGNILERFSAQQFPDLHSELNLSSLELGDSALYFCASSAPPSGRNNEQFFGPGTRLTVL.

This clone turned up a few times. The V call is TRBV5-4, the J call TRBJ2-7; TRBD1 aligns across 10 bases. J gave up 5 bases and V 4 bases, and 3 bases lay outside the gene matches. The CDR3 contains 13 residues. Germline values: CDR1 SGHNT, CDR2 YYREEE (reference sequence). The CDR3 spells CASSVGQGNEQYF. The CDR3 region has the DNA TGTGCCAGCAGCGTGGGACAGGGGAACGAGCAGTACTTC. The full variable domain, with the rest looked up from reference TRBV5-4 and TRBJ2-7, is ETGVTQSPTHLIKTRGQQVTLRCSSQSGHNTVSWYQQALGQGPQFIFQYYREEENGRGNFPPRFSGLQFPNYSSELNVNALELDDSALYLCASSVGQGNEQYFGPGTRLTVT.

The genes are TRBV2 and TRBJ2-5; 7 bases match TRBD2. The CDR3 runs to 14 residues. V gave up 4 bases and J gave up 3 bases; unmatched junction bases: 5. Germline lookup yields CDR1 SNHLY and CDR2 FYNNEI. The CDR3 protein is CASSVPGTKETQYF. CDR3 bases: TGTGCCAGCAGTGTGCCCGGGACTAAAGAGACCCAGTACTTC.

This chain joins TRBV29-1 and TRBJ1-2; D not resolved. V lost 2 bases, J lost 5 bases, and 15 bases lay in between. This CDR3 has 14 amino acids. Germline assignment: CDR1 SQVTM and CDR2 ANQGSEA. The CDR3 here is CSVELASGRYGYTF. The CDR3 coding sequence is TGCAGCGTTGAACTAGCCAGCGGAAGGTATGGCTACACCTTC.

The chain couples TRBV5-1 to TRBJ2-5, with TRBD1 matching over 9 bases. CDR1 SGHRS and CDR2 YFSETQ come from the germline V gene. The CDR3 spans 15 residues. Germline trimming cut 1 base from V and 4 bases from J; bases unmatched to any gene: 5. CDR3 sequence (DNA): TGCGCCAGCAGCTTGCGGGACAGGGCCAGAGAGACCCAGTACTTC. It codes for CASSLRDRARETQYF.

The chain couples TRBV11-2 to TRBJ1-2; weak D call: TRBD1 (6 bases). Germline V gives CDR1 SGHAT, CDR2 FQNNGV. The CDR3 consists of 13 residues. V lost 3 bases and J 2 bases, leaving 7 bases between the germline ends. The CDR3 DNA is TGTGCCAGCAGCTTCGACAGGAACTATGGCTACACCTTC. Protein sequence: CASSFDRNYGYTF.

This clone occurred once. The rearrangement links TRBV5-4 to TRBJ2-1, with D perhaps matching TRBD2 (5 bases). The CDR3 has 14 amino acids. Germline CDR1 and CDR2: SGHNT and YYREEE (reference sequence). V lost 5 bases to trimming and J lost 2 bases, with 11 bases between them. CDR3 nucleotide sequence: TGTGCCAGCAGGGGTGGACTCACCTACAATGAGCAGTTCTTC. This sequence encodes CASRGGLTYNEQFF.

This clone was seen a single time. The chain joins TRBV18 to TRBJ1-2, with 8 bases matching TRBD1. The CDR3 is 13 amino acids. The junction had 5 bases not matched to a gene; V was cut back by 6 bases and J by 5 bases. Looked up from germline, CDR1 is KGHSH and CDR2 is LQKENI. The DNA of the CDR3 is TGTGCCAGCTCGGGAGGGACAGGATATGGCTACACCTTC. Amino acid sequence: CASSGGTGYGYTF.

V gene TRBV5-1 combines with J gene TRBJ2-7; maybe TRBD1 (6 bases). The CDR3 runs 13 residues. Germline assignment: CDR1 SGHRS and CDR2 YFSETQ. Trimming cost V 3 bases and J 3 bases, with 10 bases left between them. The CDR3 loop is CASSSLRGYEQYF. The CDR3 bases are TGCGCCAGCAGCTCCCTCAGGGGCTACGAGCAGTACTTC.

The chain employs TRBV6-6 and TRBJ2-5, with D perhaps TRBD2 (7 bases). CDR1 and CDR2 (germline): MNHNY, SVGAGI (reference sequence). This CDR3 spans 16 amino acids. The V gene lost 2 bases and the J gene lost 0 bases, with 13 bases spanning the gap. CDR3 amino acids: CASSYGLGGDQETQYF. CDR3 nucleotides: TGTGCCAGCAGTTACGGGTTAGGGGGGGACCAAGAGACCCAGTACTTC.

The gene calls are TRBV7-9 and TRBJ2-3; D is unclear. V lost 5 bases and J 0 bases, leaving 12 bases between the germline ends. Germline CDR1 SEHNR, CDR2 FQNEAQ (reference sequence). The CDR3 covers 15 residues. For the CDR3, the DNA is TGTGCCAGCAGCGGGCCAAGGCCCAGCACAGATACGCAGTATTTT. Residues: CASSGPRPSTDTQYF.